The present TCR beta chain was sequenced within a study of TIL therapy for anti-PD-1-resistant metastatic lung cancer. Study in general: Patients then received nivolumab; progressors got lymphodepletion, TIL and IL-2. The study, taken as a whole, reports: The baseline peripheral repertoire was partially replaced by infused TIL clonotypes that later decayed.

Specified time point: pre-treatment sample, taken before nivolumab and TIL therapy. With regard to this clone: Its antigen is not identified.

This was the immunoSEQ v3 assay. The data were produced by immunoSEQ multiplex PCR, yet TCRdb's version contains in-frame clones alone and is incomplete. The table lists around 20,000 clones, roughly 85% of them singletons, with 7% to 9% in the top ten. The V end lost 7 bases, the J end lost 6 bases, and 4 bases lay between the germline ends. The length of the CDR3 is 10 residues. Germline lookup yields CDR1 SGHTA and CDR2 FQGNSA. The sequencing here drew on blood, taken at baseline. V and J are TRBV7-2 and TRBJ1-3; D is ambiguous. The source is a person aged 25-85 years with non-small cell lung cancer. CDR3 nucleotides: TGTGCCAGCAACCTAAACACCATATATTTT. This translates into CASNLNTIYF.